Listed here are 11 T cell receptor beta chains from one sample, sequenced in a study of coeliac disease. Measured with immunoSEQ multiplex PCR; TCRdb has only the in-frame clones, and not every one. The table has several thousand clones, around 74% seen once. Sequencing was performed on lamina propria lymphocytes from the gut. These receptors came from a young woman with active celiac disease.

V and J are TRBV6-5 and TRBJ1-2; 8 nucleotides agree with TRBD1. CDR3 length: 13 residues. V was pared by 2 bases and J by 8 bases, with 4 bases of the junction left unmatched. The germline V gene has CDR1 MNHEY and CDR2 SVGAGI. The CDR3 DNA follows: TGTGCCAGCAGTTACGAACAGGGGGGCGGCTACACCTTC. Its translation is CASSYEQGGGYTF.

The CDR3 loop reads CASSIYEQYF. The DNA for the CDR3 is TGTGCCAGCTCTATCTACGAGCAGTACTTC. The rearrangement joins TRBV5-4 to TRBJ2-7; unclear D gene. Germline CDR1 reads SGHNT; CDR2 reads YYREEE (reference sequence). With 7 bases removed from V and 3 bases from J, the gap between germline ends came to 5 bases. This CDR3 spans 10 amino acids.

The chain is built from TRBV5-1 and TRBJ2-3, with 12 bases lining up with TRBD2. Germline-derived CDR1 and CDR2 are SGHRS and YFSETQ. This CDR3 region has 16 residues. V lost 2 bases and J lost 4; bases outside the gene matches: 5. The CDR3 loop is CASSFTSGGHADTQYF. For the CDR3, the DNA is TGCGCCAGCAGCTTTACTAGCGGGGGGCATGCAGATACGCAGTATTTT.

The rearrangement links TRBV6-5 to TRBJ2-3; D gene unclear. This CDR3 has 16 amino acids. Germline CDR1 is MNHEY and CDR2 is SVGAGI. Deletions cut 0 bases from V and 3 bases from J, with 13 bases between. The CDR3 sequence is CASSYSGQHETDTQYF. The CDR3, as DNA: TGTGCCAGCAGTTACTCGGGCCAGCACGAAACAGATACGCAGTATTTT.

The gene calls are TRBV7-2 and TRBJ2-3; 7 bases match TRBD2. The CDR3 loop spans 13 amino acids. With V trimmed by 3 bases and J by 3 bases, 0 bases remained unmatched. Germline values: CDR1 SGHTA, CDR2 FQGNSA. The CDR3 protein is CASSFGGTDTQYF. The CDR3 nucleotides read TGTGCCAGCAGCTTCGGGGGGACAGATACGCAGTATTTT.

The chain recombines TRBV4-1 with TRBJ1-1; maybe TRBD1 (5 bases). Germline CDR1 is MGHRA and CDR2 is YSYEKL. V was shortened by 4 bases and J by 5 bases, with 14 bases between the two germline ends. This CDR3 is built from 14 residues. CDR3 DNA: TGCGCCAGCAGCCGTACGGGGGGGGTAACTGAAGCTTTCTTT. Amino acid sequence: CASSRTGGVTEAFF.

This chain connects TRBV5-4 to TRBJ2-1; 12 nucleotides line up with TRBD2. CDR3 length equals 15 residues. Germline CDR1 is SGHNT and CDR2 is YYREEE (reference sequence). The V segment lost 0 bases and the J segment 7 bases; nucleotides outside the gene matches: 2. CDR3 protein: CASSLASGGANEQFF. In DNA form, the CDR3 reads TGTGCCAGCAGCTTGGCTAGCGGGGGGGCAAATGAGCAGTTCTTC.

The chain links TRBV6-1 to TRBJ1-2; 7 bases match TRBD1. This CDR3 contains 17 residues. Germline values: CDR1 MNHNS, CDR2 SASEGT. V trimming: 2 bases; J trimming: 5 bases; junction bases outside the gene matches: 14. The CDR3 region has the DNA TGTGCCAGCAGTGAATTGGGCTACAGGGGCGGTTCTTATGGCTACACCTTC. Translation: CASSELGYRGGSYGYTF.

V is TRBV5-1 and J is TRBJ2-7; D is possibly TRBD2 (5 bases). Trimming left V 4 bases short and J 4 bases short, with 9 bases between. The germline V gene encodes CDR1 SGHRS and CDR2 YFSETQ. CDR3 length: 12 amino acids. The CDR3 sequence: CASSRGDYEQYF. The CDR3 DNA sequence: TGCGCCAGCAGCCGGGGAGATTACGAGCAGTACTTC.

The J gene is TRBJ2-7, the V gene TRBV9, with 8 bases aligning to TRBD1. The trim removed 3 bases at V and 5 bases at J, leaving 4 bases unmatched. Germline values: CDR1 SGDLS, CDR2 YYNGEE. CDR3 length: 13 residues. CDR3 DNA: TGTGCCAGCAGCGGGACAGGGTCTAACGAGCAGTACTTC. It encodes CASSGTGSNEQYF.

The chain links TRBV11-2 to TRBJ2-7, with D maybe TRBD2 (6 bases). The germline V gene encodes CDR1 SGHAT and CDR2 FQNNGV. The CDR3 consists of 15 residues. Trimming cost V 7 bases and J 5 bases, with 21 bases left between them. CDR3 nucleotides: TGTGCCAGCACCCTAGGTGGAGGGAAAGGAAACGAGCAGTACTTC. Its protein is CASTLGGGKGNEQYF. The complete variable domain, with remaining parts taken from reference TRBV11-2 and TRBJ2-7, reads EAGVAQSPRYKIIEKRQSVAFWCNPISGHATLYWYQQILGQGPKLLIQFQNNGVVDDSQLPKDRFSAERLKGVDSTLKIQPAKLEDSAVYLCASTLGGGKGNEQYFGPGTRLTVT.